The 15 T cell receptor beta chains below were found in one sample sequenced in a study of STAT5B mutations in CD4+ large granular lymphocyte leukemia. Method: immunoSEQ multiplex PCR; TCRdb's copy keeps in-frame clones and lacks some. This sample has roughly 46,000 clones, with approximately 83% found just once. The specimen was CD4+ T cells from blood buffy coats. The receptors originated from a human donor in good health.

V usage is TRBV14 and J usage is TRBJ2-2, with no clear D. Germline V gene sequence: CDR1 SGHDN, CDR2 FVKESK. This CDR3 spans 16 amino acids. V lost 0 bases, J lost 6 bases, and 14 bases lay in between. The CDR3 spells CASSQESRPGSGELFF. The CDR3 bases are TGTGCCAGCAGCCAAGAATCCCGACCTGGGTCCGGGGAGCTGTTTTTT.

The genes are TRBV5-1 and TRBJ2-1; the D is unclear. Trimming cost V 0 bases and J 0 bases, with 7 bases left between them. The CDR3 covers 15 residues. Germline V gives CDR1 SGHRS, CDR2 YFSETQ. In DNA, the CDR3 is TGCGCCAGCAGCTTGGTAGGGAACTCCTACAATGAGCAGTTCTTC. It specifies CASSLVGNSYNEQFF.

The table lists this clone with a count of one. This chain links TRBV7-9 with TRBJ1-1, with D maybe TRBD1 (5 bases). The CDR3 spans 14 residues. Germline CDR1 and CDR2: SEHNR and FQNEAQ (reference sequence). Trimming pared 1 base from V and 1 base from J, leaving 7 bases between. DNA for the CDR3: TGTGCCAGCAGCTTAGTTGGGGGGAACACTGAAGCTTTCTTT. Residues: CASSLVGGNTEAFF.

The chain has TRBV7-9 and TRBJ1-1, with 7 bases lining up with TRBD1. CDR3 length: 13 residues. Germline V gene sequence: CDR1 SEHNR, CDR2 FQNEAQ (reference sequence). V was clipped by 0 bases and J by 8 bases; unmatched bases: 3. The CDR3 sequence: CASSLAGGFEAFF. The CDR3 coding sequence is TGTGCCAGCAGCTTAGCAGGGGGCTTCGAAGCTTTCTTT. Looking up the rest from reference TRBV7-9 and TRBJ1-1 gives the full variable domain: DTGVSQNPRHKITKRGQNVTFRCDPISEHNRLYWYRQTLGQGPEFLTYFQNEAQLEKSRLLSDRFSAERPKGSFSTLEIQRTEQGDSAMYLCASSLAGGFEAFFGQGTRLTVV.

The chain combines TRBV2 with TRBJ2-7; the D gene is possibly TRBD2 (5 bases). Germline CDR1 is SNHLY and CDR2 is FYNNEI. Trimming pared 1 base from V and 6 bases from J, leaving 13 bases between. The CDR3 length is 14 residues. The CDR3, as DNA: TGTGCCAGCAGTGAAGGTAGGGCTAGCTCCGAGCAGTACTTC. This sequence encodes CASSEGRASSEQYF. Complete variable domain (other parts from reference TRBV2 and TRBJ2-7): EPEVTQTPSHQVTQMGQEVILRCVPISNHLYFYWYRQILGQKVEFLVSFYNNEISEKSEIFDDQFSVERPDGSNFTLKIRSTKLEDSAMYFCASSEGRASSEQYFGPGTRLTVT.

This rearrangement joins TRBV19 to TRBJ2-2, with 9 positions matching TRBD2. The CDR3 length is 15 residues. Germline values: CDR1 LNHDA, CDR2 SQIVND (reference sequence). After removal of 6 bases from V and 6 bases from J, the junction contained 8 bases not matched to a gene. The CDR3 reads CASRALAGEAGELFF. The CDR3 bases are TGTGCCAGTAGGGCATTAGCGGGAGAGGCCGGGGAGCTGTTTTTT.

CDR3 region: CASSVAPSGRASQYNEQFF. The CDR3 DNA reads as TGTGCCAGCAGCGTAGCTCCTAGCGGGAGGGCCTCCCAATACAATGAGCAGTTCTTC. The V gene is TRBV9, the J gene TRBJ2-1; TRBD2 agrees at 12 bases. Germline lookup yields CDR1 SGDLS and CDR2 YYNGEE. Trimming at V came to 0 bases and at J to 4 bases, leaving 11 bases not matched to a gene. This CDR3 has 19 residues.

The J gene is TRBJ1-5, the V gene TRBV2; 7 positions agree with TRBD1. V lost 8 bases, J lost 2 bases, and 6 bases stayed unmatched. CDR1 SNHLY and CDR2 FYNNEI come from the germline V gene. There are 14 residues in the CDR3. The CDR3 spells CASLDREGNQPQHF. CDR3 coding DNA: TGTGCCAGCTTAGACAGGGAAGGCAATCAGCCCCAGCATTTT.

V and J are TRBV27 and TRBJ2-3; possibly TRBD2 for D (6 bases). The V gene's germline CDR1 is MNHEY and CDR2 SMNVEV (reference sequence). The CDR3 has 14 residues. Between the trimmed V and J ends, which lost 3 bases and 2 bases, there was a span of 9 bases. The CDR3 sequence is CASSLSGVTDTQYF. The CDR3 nucleotides read TGTGCCAGCAGTTTGTCGGGAGTCACAGATACGCAGTATTTT.

The CDR3 nucleotides read TGTGCTAGTGGTTTGGTACGTTCGGGGATTTTTAGTGAAGCTTTCTTT. This translates into CASGLVRSGIFSEAFF. V and J are TRBV12-5 and TRBJ1-1, with unresolved D. Germline-derived CDR1 and CDR2 are LGHNT and FRNRAP. This CDR3 contains 16 residues. Trimming left V 0 bases short and J 7 bases short, with 18 bases between.

The rearrangement links TRBV14 to TRBJ2-3, with TRBD2 identical over 11 bases. Germline trimming cut 4 bases from V and 3 bases from J; bases unmatched to any gene: 3. The CDR3 spans 15 residues. From germline, CDR1 is SGHDN and CDR2 FVKESK. The CDR3 coding sequence is TGTGCCAGCAGCCCCCTAGCGGGGGGAACAGATACGCAGTATTTT. This codes for CASSPLAGGTDTQYF.

This chain uses TRBV4-1 with TRBJ1-4, with D maybe TRBD1 (6 bases). Germline V gene sequence: CDR1 MGHRA, CDR2 YSYEKL. Deletions cut 5 bases from V and 5 bases from J, with 12 bases between. This CDR3 is built from 14 residues. The CDR3 reads CASSERQANEKLFF. In DNA, the CDR3 is TGCGCCAGCAGCGAGAGACAGGCAAATGAAAAACTGTTTTTT.

The gene calls are TRBV4-1 and TRBJ2-1; possibly TRBD1 for D (6 bases). This CDR3 contains 14 residues. Deletions cut 2 bases from V and 6 bases from J, with 11 bases between. Germline CDR1 reads MGHRA; CDR2 reads YSYEKL. The CDR3, as DNA: TGCGCCAGCAGCCAACCAGTCAGGGGCAATGAGCAGTTCTTC. This gives the protein CASSQPVRGNEQFF.

This chain joins TRBV7-2 and TRBJ2-2; D call uncertain. The V and J ends lost 1 base and 5 bases respectively, with 11 bases between them. Germline CDR1 is SGHTA and CDR2 is FQGNSA. The CDR3 is 15 residues long. The CDR3 region has the DNA TGTGCCAGCAGCTTAGAGGTGGGCAGGACCGGGGAGCTGTTTTTT. Amino acid sequence: CASSLEVGRTGELFF.

J is TRBJ1-1 and V is TRBV9, with TRBD1 as a possible D gene (6 bases). Germline-derived CDR1 and CDR2 are SGDLS and YYNGEE. CDR3 length: 13 residues. With 0 bases removed from V and 7 bases from J, the gap between germline ends came to 10 bases. CDR3 bases: TGTGCCAGCAGCGTAGGGGACAAACTTGAAGCTTTCTTT. It specifies CASSVGDKLEAFF. The variable domain in full, with the rest retrieved from reference TRBV9 and TRBJ1-1, is DSGVTQTPKHLITATGQRVTLRCSPRSGDLSVYWYQQSLDQGLQFLIQYYNGEERAKGNILERFSAQQFPDLHSELNLSSLELGDSALYFCASSVGDKLEAFFGQGTRLTVV.